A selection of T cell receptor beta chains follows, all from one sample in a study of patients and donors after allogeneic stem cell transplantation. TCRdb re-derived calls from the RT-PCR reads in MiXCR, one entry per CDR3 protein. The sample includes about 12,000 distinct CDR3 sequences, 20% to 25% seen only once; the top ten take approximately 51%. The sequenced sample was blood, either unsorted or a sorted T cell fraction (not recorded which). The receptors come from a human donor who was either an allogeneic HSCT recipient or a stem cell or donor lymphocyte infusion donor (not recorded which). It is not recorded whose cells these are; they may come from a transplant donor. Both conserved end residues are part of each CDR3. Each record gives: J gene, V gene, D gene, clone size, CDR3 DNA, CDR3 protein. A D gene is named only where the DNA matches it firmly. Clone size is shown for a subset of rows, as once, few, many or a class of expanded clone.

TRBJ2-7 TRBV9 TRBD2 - TGTGCCAGCAGCTCCGGTGGGCGGGAGACTGAGCAGTACTTC CASSSGGRETEQYF
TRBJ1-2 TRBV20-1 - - TGCAGTGCCCTGGGGAATGGCTACACCTTC CSALGNGYTF
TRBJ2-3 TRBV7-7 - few TGTGCCAGCAGCTCAGTAGGAGGGCCCACAGATACGCAGTATTTT CASSSVGGPTDTQYF
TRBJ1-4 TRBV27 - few TGTGCCAGCAGTTTAATCCGAAGGGGGAATGAAAAACTGTTTTTT CASSLIRRGNEKLFF
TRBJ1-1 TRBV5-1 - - TGCGCCAGCAGCTCTGGGGTGAACACTGAAGCTTTCTTT CASSSGVNTEAFF
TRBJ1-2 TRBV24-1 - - TGTGCCACCAGTGATTTGGCTTGGGGCGGCCTTTATGGCTACACCTTC CATSDLAWGGLYGYTF
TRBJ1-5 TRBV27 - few TGTGCCAGCAGTTTGTTGGGGGGAAGGCAGCCCCAGCATTTT CASSLLGGRQPQHF
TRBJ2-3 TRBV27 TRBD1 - TGTGCCAGCAGAGGGGACAGGGTGGAGGGACCAGATACGCAGTATTTT CASRGDRVEGPDTQYF
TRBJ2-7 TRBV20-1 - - TGCAGTGCTAGACCCCGCTCCTACGAGCAGTACTTC CSARPRSYEQYF
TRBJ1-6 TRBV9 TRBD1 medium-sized TGTGCCAGCAGCGGCGGGACAGCGACTTCGAATAATAATTCACCCCTCCACTTT CASSGGTATSNNNSPLHF
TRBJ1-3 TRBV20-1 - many TGCAGTGCTCAGGACATGAGCTCTGGAAACACCATATATTTT CSAQDMSSGNTIYF
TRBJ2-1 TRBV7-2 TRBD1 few TGTGCCAGCAGCTTACTGAGGGACAGATCCTACAATGAGCAGTTCTTC CASSLLRDRSYNEQFF
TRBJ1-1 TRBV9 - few TGTGCCAGCAGCCCCCCGGGGAACACTGAAGCTTTCTTT CASSPPGNTEAFF
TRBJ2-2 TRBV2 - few TGTGCCAGCAAGGTTAGAGAAAACACCGGGGAGCTGTTTTTT CASKVRENTGELFF
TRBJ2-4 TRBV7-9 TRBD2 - TGTGCCAGCAGCCTAGAACTTCCTGCGGGAGGGGTCATTGAGTACTTC CASSLELPAGGVIEYF
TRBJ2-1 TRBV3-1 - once TGTGCCAGCAGCCAAGACGCGGGGTCCTACAATGAGCAGTTCTTC CASSQDAGSYNEQFF
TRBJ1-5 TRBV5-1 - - TGCGCCAGTCAACCGGGCCCCCGGAGCAATCAGCCCCAGCATTTT CASQPGPRSNQPQHF
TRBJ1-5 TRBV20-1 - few TGCAGTGCTAGTCGGGACATCAATCAGCCCCAGCATTTT CSASRDINQPQHF
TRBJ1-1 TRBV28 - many TGTGCCACCCAACCTGTTCCGGGCAGGGTGAACACTGAAGCTTTCTTT CATQPVPGRVNTEAFF
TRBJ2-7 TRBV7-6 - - TGTGCCAGCAGCTTAGCGGGCACTAGCAGCGCCTACGAGCAGTACTTC CASSLAGTSSAYEQYF
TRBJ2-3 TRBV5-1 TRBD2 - TGCGCCAGCAGCTTGGTGCGGGGAGGGCCCCCAGATACGCAGTATTTT CASSLVRGGPPDTQYF
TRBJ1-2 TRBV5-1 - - TGCGCCAGCAGCTGGGCCGGGACACCGATTAACTATGGCTACACCTTC CASSWAGTPINYGYTF
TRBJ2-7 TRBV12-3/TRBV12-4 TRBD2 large TGTGCCAGCAGTTCGCCCCGGGGGGGTATAGGACTAGCCGTGGCCGAGCAGTACTTC CASSSPRGGIGLAVAEQYF
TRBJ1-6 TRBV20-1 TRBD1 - TGCAGTGCTAGAGTGGACAGGGAAAATTCACCCCTCCACTTT CSARVDRENSPLHF
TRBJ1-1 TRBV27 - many TGTGCCAGCAGTTTAGGCATGAACACTGAAGCTTTCTTT CASSLGMNTEAFF
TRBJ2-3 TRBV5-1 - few TGCGCCAGCAGCCCATGGACGGCTCCCACAGATACGCAGTATTTT CASSPWTAPTDTQYF
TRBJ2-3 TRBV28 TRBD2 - TGTGCCAGCAATTTTAGCGGGAGGCGGTCAGATACGCAGTATTTT CASNFSGRRSDTQYF
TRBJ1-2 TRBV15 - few TGTGCCACCAGCAGGGCCGAGGTACGGGGCTACACCTTC CATSRAEVRGYTF
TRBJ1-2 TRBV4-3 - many TGCGCCAGCAGCCAAGACTGGGACCTTATCTATGGCTACACCTTC CASSQDWDLIYGYTF
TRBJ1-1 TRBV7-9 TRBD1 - TGTGCCAGCAGCGAGGGACAGGGAACTGACACTGAAGCTTTCTTT CASSEGQGTDTEAFF
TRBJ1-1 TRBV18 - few TGTGCCAGCTCACCACCGATCTCAGGGTATACTGAAGCTTTCTTT CASSPPISGYTEAFF
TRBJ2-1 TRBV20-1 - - TGCAGTGCTAGAGATCCCCCGCGGCAGTTCTTC CSARDPPRQFF
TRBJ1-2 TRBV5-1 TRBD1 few TGCGCCAGCAGCTTAGGGGGCCTGGACAGGAGATATGGCTACACCTTC CASSLGGLDRRYGYTF
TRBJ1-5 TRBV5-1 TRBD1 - TGCGCCAGCAGCTTGGGACAGGGCGGTCAGCCCCAGCATTTT CASSLGQGGQPQHF
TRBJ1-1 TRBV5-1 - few TGCGCCAGCAGCTTGTACGGCATGAACACTGAAGCTTTCTTT CASSLYGMNTEAFF